This T cell receptor beta chain emerged from a study of T cells after yellow fever vaccination. Study information: Fractions low in cell number were prepared with SMART-Seq v4 Ultra Low Input.

The CDR3 is made up of 12 amino acids. Germline CDR1 MGHRA, CDR2 YSYEKL. V was shortened by 1 base and J by 0 bases, with 0 bases between the two germline ends. Comment on this clonotype: Antigen: not known. A much larger clonotype is one base distant, so this may be a read error.

Making TCR cDNA involved 5'RACE template switching, which added UMIs and a universal primer site. TCRdb re-analysed the 5' RACE reads in MiXCR, keeping a single row per CDR3 protein. The profile covers tens of thousands of distinct CDR3 sequences, with 7.1% appearing a single time and roughly 33% taken by the ten largest. Study-wide results and limits: The booster response re-showed most primary clones: 96% CD4, more than 80% CD8. There was a possibility that FACS-sorted repertoires contained abundant clonotypes contaminating from the bulk population.

V is TRBV4-1 and J is TRBJ1-1; D not resolved. The TCR was taken from a young man who received the YFV17D yellow fever vaccine. The material was CD8+ T cells sorted from PBMCs, obtained 5 days after the first yellow fever vaccination. The DNA for the CDR3 is TGCGCCAGCAGCCAAGTGAACACTGAAGCTTTCTTT. Protein product: CASSQVNTEAFF.